This entry is about one T cell receptor (beta chain). Its antigen is currently unknown. The sample is drawn from a study of OX40 agonist ivuxolimab in advanced cancers. Overall study: Three patients got partial responses; one had hepatocellular carcinoma and two had cutaneous melanoma.

Here immunoSEQ multiplex PCR was the method, and the copy in TCRdb shows in-frame clones only, minus some. The table records 100,000 or so clones, about 90% of them present only once. Study-wide points: Expansion of clones was among the lowest in partial responders at 0.1-3.0 mg/kg. CD4+ and CD8+ T cells in blood underwent clonal expansion by week 6 at 0.1 to 3.0 mg/kg. There were, on average, more expanded clones in CD8+ T cells than in CD4+.

The CDR3 has 13 residues. The germline V and J ends were trimmed by 2 bases and 7 bases, with 13 bases remaining between them. The germline CDR1 and CDR2 sequences are SGHNT and YYREEE (reference sequence). The chain combines TRBV5-4 with TRBJ2-7; no clear D gene. This receptor was taken from an adult with an advanced solid tumor such as melanoma, head and neck, liver or kidney cancer. The sample here was CD4+ or CD8+ T cells sorted from blood, taken in a trial of the OX40 agonist ivuxolimab. The CDR3 DNA is TGTGCCAGCAGCTTCCAGTCCCGGCAAGAGCAGTACTTC. Protein: CASSFQSRQEQYF.